This TCR beta chain was identified during a study of T-cell reconstitution after alpha-beta-depleted transplantation in children. Study results and caveats: Newly produced T cells mostly accounted for T-cell counts and diversity one year post-transplant. Elevated TCRbeta diversity at day 60 was traced, in some patients, to surviving recipient T cells and thymic progenitors. Expanded graft clones, several hundred of them, were reportedly the source of alpha-beta T cells about two months after transplant.

A few counts support this clonotype. What it binds is unknown. The TCRbeta library was prepared with unique molecular identifiers. A single record per CDR3 protein comes from TCRdb applying MiXCR to the PCR reads. The data contain approximately 89,000 distinct CDR3 sequences, roughly a sixth of them singletons. The source of this sequence is a male patient aged 2-10 years who had a stem cell transplant for acute lymphoblastic leukemia, so the T cells may come from the graft donor. The sample consisted of PBMCs, mostly from graft donor cells, taken 180 days after TCRalphabeta/CD19-depleted stem cell transplant.

CDR3: CASGDRATDTQYF. In nucleotides, the CDR3 is TGTGCCAGCGGGGACAGGGCCACAGATACGCAGTATTTT. The V gene is TRBV6-1, the J gene TRBJ2-3, with 9 bases lining up with TRBD1. In germline, CDR1 is MNHNS, CDR2 SASEGT. The junction had 2 bases not matched to a gene; V was cut back by 8 bases and J by 2 bases. The CDR3 consists of 13 residues.